The 10 T cell receptor beta chains below all came from one sample that was sequenced in a study of control samples from healthy donors and cancer patients. Sequenced by immunoSEQ multiplex PCR; TCRdb stores in-frame clones only, minus some. The table shows 110,000 or so clones, with approximately 90% occurring only once. The sample was blood. Receptor source: a man between 25 and 39 years old in good health.

This rearrangement joins TRBV27 to TRBJ2-6, with a weak D call TRBD2 (6 bases). Germline V CDR1 and CDR2: MNHEY, SMNVEV (reference sequence). CDR3 length: 17 amino acids. Trimming shortened V by 2 bases and J by 0 bases, and 11 bases separated the two germline ends. CDR3 amino acids: CASSLAGQSSGANVLTF. CDR3 sequence (DNA): TGTGCCAGCAGTTTAGCGGGGCAGAGCTCTGGGGCCAACGTCCTGACTTTC.

This clone has just one count. A junction boundary mismatches the germline segment, possibly from a read error. The genes are TRBV5-1 and TRBJ2-7, with 8 positions matching TRBD1. The CDR3 loop spans 14 amino acids. In germline, CDR1 is SGHRS, CDR2 YFSETQ. The CDR3 nucleotides read TGCGCCAGCACCTTGGGGACAGGCTTATACGAGCAGTACTTC. Its protein product is CASTLGTGLYEQYF.

A few counts support this clone. The chain joins TRBV7-8 to TRBJ2-5, with 11 positions matching TRBD2. The germline gives CDR1 SGHVS, CDR2 FQNEAQ. This CDR3 spans 16 amino acids. V dropped 0 bases and J dropped 5; count of bases not matched to a gene: 5. The CDR3 DNA is TGTGCCAGCAGCTTAGCCAGACTAGCGGGGAGGGAGACCCAGTACTTC. Amino acids: CASSLARLAGRETQYF. The complete variable domain, with remaining parts taken from reference TRBV7-8 and TRBJ2-5, reads GAGVSQSPRYKVAKRGQDVALRCDPISGHVSLFWYQQALGQGPEFLTYFQNEAQLDKSGLPSDRFFAERPEGSVSTLKIQRTQQEDSAVYLCASSLARLAGRETQYFGPGTRLLVL.

This clone has a single count. The chain links TRBV19 to TRBJ1-4; TRBD1 matches at 7 bases. This CDR3 is 15 amino acids long. Looked up from germline, CDR1 is LNHDA and CDR2 is SQIVND (reference sequence). The junction had 6 bases not matched to a gene; V was cut back by 4 bases and J by 4 bases. CDR3 amino acids: CASSTGQEFNEKLFF. The CDR3 DNA sequence: TGTGCCAGTAGTACCGGACAGGAGTTTAATGAAAAACTGTTTTTT.

This sequence joins TRBV3-1 (or the pseudogene TRBV3-2) and TRBJ1-1; D is uncertain. Per the germline V gene, CDR1 is LGHDT and CDR2 is YNNKEL (reference sequence). V lost 4 bases to trimming and J lost 3 bases, with 9 bases between them. The CDR3 has 13 residues. The CDR3 sequence: CASSLLYDTEAFF. For the CDR3, the DNA is TGTGCCAGCAGCCTCCTCTACGACACTGAAGCTTTCTTT.

The chain is built from TRBV2 and TRBJ1-1; D gene uncertain. This CDR3 is built from 12 residues. Deletions cut 5 bases from V and 1 base from J, with 5 bases between. Per the germline V gene, CDR1 is SNHLY and CDR2 is FYNNEI. Written as DNA, the CDR3 is TGTGCCAGCAGTCCCTGGAACACTGAAGCTTTCTTT. Protein sequence: CASSPWNTEAFF.

The chain has TRBV7-9 and TRBJ2-3; perhaps TRBD2 as D (5 bases). CDR3 length: 14 amino acids. CDR1 is SEHNR and CDR2 is FQNEAQ in the germline V gene (reference sequence). Between the trimmed V and J ends, which lost 2 bases and 1 base, there was a span of 7 bases. The CDR3 sequence is CASSLNGGTDTQYF. In DNA form, the CDR3 reads TGTGCCAGCAGCTTAAACGGGGGCACAGATACGCAGTATTTT.

V usage is TRBV10-2 and J usage is TRBJ1-6, with 8 bases identical to TRBD1. In germline, CDR1 is WSHSY, CDR2 SAAADI. CDR3 size: 17 residues. With 1 base clipped from V and 8 bases from J, the junction kept 10 bases outside the gene matches. This chain's CDR3 is CASSELPGTGGHSPLHF. CDR3 in DNA: TGCGCCAGCAGTGAGTTGCCAGGGACAGGTGGGCATTCACCCCTCCACTTT.

The rearrangement links TRBV4-1 to TRBJ1-3; D may be TRBD1 (6 bases). Trimming stripped 1 base from V and 6 bases from J, with 10 bases between. The germline V gene encodes CDR1 MGHRA and CDR2 YSYEKL. This CDR3 comprises 14 residues. The CDR3 sequence is CASSQAEGVNTIYF. The CDR3 DNA reads TGCGCCAGCAGCCAAGCGGAGGGGGTAAACACCATATATTTT.

The chain couples TRBV6-5 to TRBJ1-6, with D uncertain. The V end was cut by 2 bases, the J end by 7 bases, with 12 bases between. The germline gives CDR1 MNHEY, CDR2 SVGAGI. The CDR3 length is 15 residues. The CDR3 sequence is CASSYGESGNSPLHF. The CDR3 DNA sequence: TGTGCCAGCAGTTACGGGGAATCGGGGAATTCACCCCTCCACTTT.